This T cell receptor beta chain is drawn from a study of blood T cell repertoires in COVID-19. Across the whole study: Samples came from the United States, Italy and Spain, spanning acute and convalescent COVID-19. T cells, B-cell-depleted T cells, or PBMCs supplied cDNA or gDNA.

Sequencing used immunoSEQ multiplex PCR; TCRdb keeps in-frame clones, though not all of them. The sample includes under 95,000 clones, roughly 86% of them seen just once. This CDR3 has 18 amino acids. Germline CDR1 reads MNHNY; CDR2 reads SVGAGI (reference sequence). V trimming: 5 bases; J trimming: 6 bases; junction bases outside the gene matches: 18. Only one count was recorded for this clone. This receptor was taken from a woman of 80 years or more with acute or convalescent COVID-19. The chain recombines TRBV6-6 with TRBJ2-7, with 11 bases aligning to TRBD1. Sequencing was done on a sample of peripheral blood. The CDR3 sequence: CASSPPGTGGVTGSEQYF. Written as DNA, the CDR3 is TGTGCCAGCAGTCCACCCGGGACAGGGGGTGTAACTGGCTCCGAGCAGTACTTC.